A selection of T cell receptor beta chains follows, all from one sample in a study of blood T cell repertoires in COVID-19. The repertoire was sequenced with immunoSEQ multiplex PCR; TCRdb's copy has only in-frame clones and lacks some. This sample has 100,000 to 120,000 clones, with 75% to 85% found just once. Sequencing was performed on peripheral blood. All receptors derive from a woman aged 55-70 years with acute or convalescent COVID-19. CDR3s include the opening cysteine and the closing phenylalanine or tryptophan. D genes are given only for firm matches. Expanded clones get a size class; other rows say once, few or many, or leave the size out.

v_gene	abundance	j_gene	d_gene	CDR3aa	CDR3nt
TRBV27	.	TRBJ1-6	TRBD1	CASSLGQGATSPLSSYNSPLHF	TGTGCCAGCAGTTTGGGACAGGGGGCAACAAGTCCCCTTAGCTCCTATAATTCACCCCTCCACTTT
TRBV27	.	TRBJ2-3	TRBD2	CASSLTGTSADTQYF	TGTGCCAGCAGTTTAACTGGGACTAGCGCGGATACGCAGTATTTT
TRBV4-3	.	TRBJ2-1	.	CASSQDLGGEQFF	TGCGCCAGCAGCCAAGATCTTGGCGGGGAGCAGTTCTTC
TRBV7-6	.	TRBJ2-3	TRBD2	CASSLALAGGHGDTQYF	TGTGCCAGCAGCTTAGCACTAGCGGGGGGGCATGGAGATACGCAGTATTTT
TRBV9	.	TRBJ1-2	TRBD1	CASSERQGGSGYTF	TGTGCCAGCAGCGAGCGACAGGGCGGCTCTGGCTACACCTTC
TRBV5-1	few	TRBJ2-3	.	CASSLEVSRVSDTQYF	TGCGCCAGCAGCTTGGAGGTATCTCGGGTATCGGATACGCAGTATTTT
TRBV5-5	.	TRBJ1-1	.	CASSPRGYRTEAFF	TGTGCCAGCAGCCCTAGAGGGTATCGGACTGAAGCTTTCTTT
TRBV12-3/TRBV12-4	.	TRBJ1-1	.	CASSRTSNTEAFF	TGTGCCAGCAGTCGGACATCGAACACTGAAGCTTTCTTT
TRBV5-4	few	TRBJ2-7	.	CASSWAGADGEQYF	TGTGCCAGCAGCTGGGCGGGGGCCGACGGGGAGCAGTACTTC
TRBV28	.	TRBJ1-6	.	CASSSFGQTSPLHF	TGTGCCAGCAGTTCCTTTGGACAGACCTCACCCCTCCACTTT
TRBV2	.	TRBJ2-2	.	CASSEAQGGTGELFF	TGTGCCAGCAGTGAAGCGCAGGGGGGCACCGGGGAGCTGTTTTTT
TRBV7-2	.	TRBJ1-4	.	CASSPPRDEKLFF	TGTGCCAGCAGCCCACCACGAGATGAAAAACTGTTTTTT
TRBV3-1/TRBV3-2	.	TRBJ1-6	.	CASSQGWGGYNSPLHF	TGTGCCAGCAGCCAAGGGTGGGGGGGTTATAATTCACCCCTCCACTTT
TRBV7-2	.	TRBJ2-2	TRBD2	CASSPSGGRGELFF	TGTGCCAGCAGCCCAAGCGGGGGGCGCGGGGAGCTGTTTTTT
TRBV4-3	.	TRBJ1-1	.	CASSQARQRHTEAFF	TGCGCCAGCAGCCAAGCGAGACAGCGACACACTGAAGCTTTCTTT
TRBV25-1	.	TRBJ2-7	TRBD2	CASSEWGGSYEQYF	TGTGCCAGCAGTGAATGGGGGGGGTCCTACGAGCAGTACTTC
TRBV30	.	TRBJ1-2	TRBD1	CAWFLSGQGASGYTF	TGTGCCTGGTTCCTTAGCGGACAGGGGGCGAGTGGCTACACCTTC
TRBV11-3	.	TRBJ2-2	.	CASSLSAGGELFF	TGTGCCAGCAGCTTGAGTGCGGGGGGGGAGCTGTTTTTT
TRBV27	.	TRBJ1-2	TRBD1	CASRGQGEYGYTF	TGTGCCAGCAGGGGACAGGGGGAATATGGCTACACCTTC
TRBV12-3/TRBV12-4	.	TRBJ2-3	.	CASSIRTDTQYF	TGTGCCAGCAGTATCAGGACAGATACGCAGTATTTT
TRBV7-2	.	TRBJ1-1	.	CASSLWRAGVNTEAFF	TGTGCCAGCAGCTTATGGCGGGCAGGGGTGAACACTGAAGCTTTCTTT
TRBV5-6	.	TRBJ1-2	TRBD1	CASSVRQGDGYTF	TGTGCCAGCAGCGTAAGACAGGGGGATGGCTACACCTTC
TRBV4-3	.	TRBJ1-1	TRBD1	CASSAHRGNTEAFF	TGCGCCAGCAGCGCCCACAGGGGTAACACTGAAGCTTTCTTT
TRBV10-3	.	TRBJ2-1	.	CAISGGDEQFF	TGTGCCATCAGTGGCGGGGATGAGCAGTTCTTC
TRBV19	.	TRBJ1-5	TRBD1	CASSATGGPHQPQHF	TGTGCCAGTAGTGCCACAGGGGGTCCCCATCAGCCCCAGCATTTT
TRBV4-2	.	TRBJ2-1	TRBD1	CASSPRGQLLGNEQFF	TGTGCCAGCAGCCCCCGGGGACAGCTTCTGGGTAATGAGCAGTTCTTC
TRBV7-9	.	TRBJ2-7	TRBD1	CASSVRQGTYEQYF	TGTGCCAGCAGCGTACGACAGGGTACCTACGAGCAGTACTTC
TRBV5-4	.	TRBJ1-1	TRBD1	CASRPTGGLNTEAFF	TGTGCCAGCAGGCCGACAGGGGGCCTGAACACTGAAGCTTTCTTT
TRBV4-3	.	TRBJ2-1	TRBD1	CASSQEDRIGGGQFF	TGCGCCAGCAGCCAAGAAGACCGGATAGGGGGCGGACAGTTCTTC
TRBV2	.	TRBJ1-2	TRBD1	CASSGDRVRDGYTF	TGTGCCAGCAGTGGGGACAGGGTCCGGGATGGCTACACCTTC
TRBV5-4	.	TRBJ1-4	.	CASSLPGGIGDEKLFF	TGTGCCAGCAGCCTACCCGGAGGGATAGGAGATGAAAAACTGTTTTTT
TRBV20-1	many	TRBJ1-2	TRBD1	CSARQGTGYTF	TGCAGTGCGCGACAGGGGACGGGCTACACCTTC
TRBV10-3	.	TRBJ1-5	TRBD1	CATAGQDNQPQHF	TGTGCCACAGCGGGACAGGACAATCAGCCCCAGCATTTT
TRBV24-1	.	TRBJ1-1	.	CATSDLWGAEAFF	TGTGCCACCAGTGATTTATGGGGCGCTGAAGCTTTCTTT
TRBV5-4	.	TRBJ2-1	TRBD1	CASSPGTASTHEQFF	TGTGCCAGCAGCCCCGGGACAGCCTCTACACATGAGCAGTTCTTC